Below are 20 T cell receptor beta chains sequenced from a single sample in a study of T cell repertoires in cytomegalovirus infection (dated by TCRdb to the late 2010s). Instrument on record: Illumina HiSeq 1500. TCRdb trimmed public reads at Q25 via fastp, called clones via MiXCR and kept in-frame beta chains. Each CDR3 protein gets just one entry, which takes the most common genes and DNA from the rows behind it. This sample is represented by approximately 910,000 distinct CDR3 sequences; around 32% of them were singletons. The ten largest clonotypes hold roughly 12% of the sample. Antigen specificity for these receptors is unknown. In light of the paper, this sample's treatment or condition label describes: in vitro stimulation with specific CMV peptide epitopes to enrich CMV-specific T cells. The material sequenced was cultured CD8+ T cells from PBMCs, taken from culture after CMV antigen stimulation. These receptors were obtained from a human donor in good health (CMV status not recorded). Some clones in this sample may be carry-over from other donors' samples.

This clonotype was recorded at least ten times. V gene TRBV7-2 combines with J gene TRBJ1-1, with D perhaps TRBD1 (6 bases). The CDR3 contains 14 residues. CDR1 and CDR2 (germline): SGHTA, FQGNSA. V lost 5 bases and J lost 11, with 21 bases in between. The CDR3 nucleotides are TGTGCCAGCAGCAAGACAGGATATATGGTGGATGCTTTCTTT. Amino acid sequence: CASSKTGYMVDAFF.

The CDR3 protein is CASSQDPGRRVDEQYV. The CDR3, as DNA: TGCGCCAGCAGCCAAGATCCGGGACGGAGAGTCGACGAGCAGTACGTC. This sequence joins TRBV4-3 and TRBJ2-7; D could derive from TRBD1 or TRBD2 (5 bases each). The germline V gene has CDR1 LGHNA and CDR2 YSLEER. Between the trimmed V and J ends, which lost 0 bases and 5 bases, there was a span of 17 bases. This CDR3 has 16 amino acids.

This clonotype has a count of ten or more. The V and J genes are TRBV6-2 or TRBV6-3 and TRBJ2-7; perhaps D is TRBD1 or TRBD2 (5 bases each). The CDR3 is made up of 16 amino acids. V shed 6 bases and J shed 3 bases, with 21 bases lying between them. Germline V gene lookup returns CDR1 MNHEY and CDR2 SVGEGT. CDR3 protein: CASSSTRWGRLYEQYV. CDR3 nucleotide sequence: TGTGCCAGCAGCTCTACTCGGTGGGGACGTCTCTACGAGCAGTACGTC.

Turning to this clonotype: This could be a read error, since a much larger clone is one nucleotide away. The chain recombines TRBV7-8 with TRBJ2-5; D gene ambiguous. The CDR3 loop spans 13 amino acids. Germline CDR1 and CDR2: SGHVS and FQNEAQ. CDR3 in DNA: TGTGCCAGCAGCTTAGTTCGGCGGCGGACCCGGTACTTC. As protein: CASSLVRRRTRYF.

This clonotype was observed at least ten times. The chain employs TRBV7-2 and TRBJ2-7, with no clear D. This CDR3 contains 14 residues. The V gene's germline CDR1 is SGHTA and CDR2 FQGNSA. Trimming shortened V by 5 bases and J by 3 bases, and 14 bases separated the two germline ends. The CDR3 sequence is CASSLSGLYYEQYV. CDR3 nucleotides: TGTGCCAGCAGCCTATCCGGGCTCTACTACGAGCAGTACGTC.

CDR3 sequence (DNA): TGTGCCAGCAGCTTTCTCCTTACTAGCGGGGACGCCACAGATACGCAGTATTTT. Protein: CASSFLLTSGDATDTQYF. V usage is TRBV7-9 and J usage is TRBJ2-3; TRBD2 aligns across 10 bases. There are 18 residues in the CDR3. Looked up from germline, CDR1 is SEHNR and CDR2 is FQNEAQ (reference sequence). The junction had 11 bases not matched to a gene; V was cut back by 3 bases and J by 2 bases.

Of note for this clonotype: This sequence may be a read error, since a much larger clone differs from it by one base. The rearrangement links TRBV19 to TRBJ2-5, with 9 bases fitting TRBD2. CDR3 length: 11 amino acids. Trimming took 6 bases from V and 14 from J; bases not matched to a gene: 7. CDR1 is LNHDA and CDR2 is SQIVND in the germline V gene (reference sequence). This CDR3 is CASRQAGGIYF. The CDR3 DNA follows: TGTGCCAGTAGACAAGCGGGGGGCATCTACTTC.

The chain has TRBV6-2 or TRBV6-3 and TRBJ2-1, with 8 nucleotides matching TRBD2. V was clipped by 3 bases and J by 6 bases; unmatched bases: 7. CDR1 and CDR2 (germline): MNHEY, SVGEGT. This CDR3 is 15 amino acids long. The CDR3 nucleotides read TGTGCCAGCAGTTATTTGCGGGGGGCCTCCAATGAGCAGTTCTTC. Protein product: CASSYLRGASNEQFF.

Points on this clonotype: Given a much more abundant clone one base away, this may be a read error. The rearrangement links TRBV27 to TRBJ1-4; 10 bases agree with TRBD1. CDR3 length: 15 amino acids. CDR1 and CDR2 from the germline V gene are MNHEY and SMNVEV (reference sequence). CDR3 loop: CASSPRDRGREKLSF. The CDR3 DNA reads TGTGCCAGCAGTCCACGGGACAGGGGCCGAGAAAAACTGTCTTTT.

This clonotype was counted a few times. J is TRBJ2-2 and V is TRBV6-6; TRBD1 might be the D (5 bases). Trimming shortened V by 2 bases and J by 3 bases, and 16 bases separated the two germline ends. Germline CDR1 and CDR2: MNHNY and SVGAGI (reference sequence). The CDR3 contains 17 residues. CDR3 in DNA: TGTGCCAGCAGTTACCCCTCGTGGCAGGGCGACACCGGGGAGCTGTTTTTT. This codes for CASSYPSWQGDTGELFF.

The chain carries TRBV28 and TRBJ2-1; unclear D gene. The CDR3 contains 15 residues. The ends were cut back, 3 bases at V and 0 bases at J, with 9 bases in the middle. The germline V gene has CDR1 MDHEN and CDR2 SYDVKM. The CDR3 loop is CASSFRTISYNEQFF. CDR3 sequence (DNA): TGTGCCAGCAGTTTTCGAACTATCTCCTACAATGAGCAGTTCTTC.

This clonotype was picked up a small number of times. The chain combines TRBV29-1 with TRBJ2-1; 8 nucleotides line up with TRBD2. The CDR3 covers 14 residues. Germline V lookup: CDR1 SQVTM, CDR2 ANQGSEA. With 6 bases clipped from V and 4 bases from J, the junction kept 8 bases outside the gene matches. CDR3 DNA: TGCAGCGTCCCCCGGGGGGGGAAGTACAATGAGCAGTTCTTC. It specifies CSVPRGGKYNEQFF.

This clonotype was counted ten times or more. The genes are TRBV7-9 and TRBJ2-7; the match to TRBD1 covers 8 bases. Unmatched junction bases numbered 9, after V lost 5 bases and J lost 0 bases. CDR1 SEHNR and CDR2 FQNEAQ come from the germline V gene (reference sequence). CDR3 length equals 16 residues. For the CDR3, the DNA is TGTGCCAGCAGCCCCGGACAGGGTTCAGTCTCCTACGAGCAGTACGTC. This sequence encodes CASSPGQGSVSYEQYV.

V is TRBV6-4 and J is TRBJ2-1; D may be TRBD1 (6 bases). This CDR3 is built from 15 residues. Trimming pared 1 base from V and 2 bases from J, leaving 9 bases between. Germline V gene sequence: CDR1 MRHNA, CDR2 SNTAGT. The CDR3 sequence is CASSDLGGTYNEQFF. The CDR3 region has the DNA TGTGCCAGCAGTGACTTAGGGGGAACCTACAATGAGCAGTTCTTC.

This clonotype was seen a handful of times. The chain employs TRBV13 and TRBJ1-6; maybe TRBD1 (5 bases). Germline V gives CDR1 PRHDT, CDR2 FYEKMQ (reference sequence). The CDR3 length is 14 residues. V was cut by 3 bases and J by 8 bases, with 11 bases left in between. In nucleotides, the CDR3 is TGTGCCAGCAGCTTGGGACGGCCCTATTCACCCCTCCACTTT. Residues: CASSLGRPYSPLHF.

This clonotype was detected ten times or more. V is TRBV20-1 and J is TRBJ2-1; the D gene is possibly TRBD2 (7 bases). The CDR3 is made up of 16 amino acids. V lost 2 bases and J 6 bases, leaving 20 bases between the germline ends. Germline CDR1 and CDR2: DFQATT and SNEGSKA (reference sequence). The CDR3 sequence is CSARRRAGAARNEQFF. For the CDR3, the DNA is TGCAGTGCTAGACGCCGGGCGGGGGCTGCGCGCAATGAGCAGTTCTTC.

This clonotype was counted ten times or more. The gene calls are TRBV7-6 and TRBJ2-7; 8 bases fit TRBD1. CDR1 is SGHVS and CDR2 is FNYEAQ in the germline V gene. CDR3 length: 13 amino acids. In nucleotides, the CDR3 is TGTGCTTCCGGACAGGGTGGATCCTACGAGCAGTACTTC. This codes for CASGQGGSYEQYF.

This clonotype was found many times. The gene calls are TRBV7-8 and TRBJ2-1, with 8 positions matching TRBD1. Germline trimming cut 7 bases from V and 0 bases from J; bases unmatched to any gene: 17. The CDR3 runs to 19 residues. Germline V gene lookup returns CDR1 SGHVS and CDR2 FQNEAQ. CDR3 sequence (DNA): TGTGCCAGCAACCTTCCGGGACAGGAGAGTTCAACCTCCTACAATGAGCAGTTCTTC. It is translated as CASNLPGQESSTSYNEQFF.

This clonotype showed up just a few times. The genes are TRBV7-8 and TRBJ1-3, with D possibly TRBD1 on 6 matching bases. With 5 bases removed from V and 4 bases from J, the gap between germline ends came to 18 bases. CDR3 length: 16 amino acids. Germline CDR1 reads SGHVS; CDR2 reads FQNEAQ. CDR3 nucleotides: TGTGCCAGCAGCACCCATCGACAGGCCCCGGGAAACACCATATATTTT. Amino acids: CASSTHRQAPGNTIYF.

This clonotype occurred a few times. The V gene is TRBV7-9, the J gene TRBJ2-7; 9 nucleotides line up with TRBD1. Germline CDR1 SEHNR, CDR2 FQNEAQ (reference sequence). The CDR3 covers 15 residues. After removal of 4 bases from V and 1 base from J, the junction contained 5 bases not matched to a gene. CDR3 nucleotides: TGTGCCAGCAGCTCAGGGACAGGGCCGTCCTACGAGCAGTACGTC. It is translated as CASSSGTGPSYEQYV.